Reported below is one TCR beta chain. The antigen is unknown. The source of the sample is a study of blood T cells in healthy people across ages. Germline-derived CDR1 and CDR2 are SQVTM and ANQGSEA. The CDR3 has 12 amino acids. Isolation of PBMCs gave at least 6 million cells per sample. General study results and limits: Older age coincided with a roughly linear decline in TCR beta diversity per million T cells.

A second 7 to 11 cycle PCR used barcoded and J-beta primers. TCRdb itself ran the 5' RACE reads through MiXCR, one entry per CDR3 protein. This sample yields around 1.5 million distinct CDR3 sequences, of which 42% are seen a single time; approximately 7.9% belongs to the top ten. This TCR was recovered from a woman aged 18-35 years in good health. Sequencing was performed on blood. The chain has TRBV29-1 and TRBJ2-5; 9 bases are a match to TRBD2. TRBJ2-7 explains the end of the DNA better; the J call may be wrong. CDR3 protein: CSVGSSGSEQYF. CDR3 sequence (DNA): TGCAGCGTTGGCAGTAGCGGGAGCGAGCAGTACTTC.